These 8 T cell receptor beta chains came from one sample sequenced in a study of beta chain features in type 1 diabetes. The investigators reverse transcribed all of the isolated RNA, so they sequenced expressed TCRB transcripts. The protocol was immunoSEQ multiplex PCR, while the TCRdb copy is restricted to in-frame clones and leaves out a portion. The sample consists of some 350,000 clones, over 9% of them appearing once. These receptors are not linked to any known antigen. Findings and limits, study-wide: Among patients with Type 1 diabetes, TCRB CDR3s were moderately but significantly shorter in every one of the four CD4+ subsets.

The material sequenced was central memory CD4+ T cells from blood. The receptors originated from a man younger than 40 with type 1 diabetes.

On this clone itself: Possible read error: a much larger clone is one base away. In the same sample, other DNA sequences code for this CDR3. The CDR3 nucleotides read TGTGCCAGCAGCCCAAGCACAGATACGCAGTATTTT. This gives the protein CASSPSTDTQYF. The chain carries TRBV11-2 and TRBJ2-3, with D unresolved. Germline CDR1 and CDR2: SGHAT and FQNNGV. The CDR3 is made up of 12 amino acids. Trimming pared 5 bases from V and 0 bases from J, leaving 3 bases between.

The V call is TRBV7-9, the J call TRBJ1-5, with D perhaps TRBD1 (5 bases). The CDR3 has 13 residues. V dropped 5 bases and J dropped 9 bases, with 14 bases sitting between them. CDR1 and CDR2 from the germline V gene are SEHNR and FQNEAQ (reference sequence). This CDR3 is CASSDGTGGPQHF. CDR3 coding DNA: TGTGCCAGCAGCGACGGGACCGGGGGGCCCCAGCATTTT. The complete variable domain, with remaining parts taken from reference TRBV7-9 and TRBJ1-5, reads DTGVSQNPRHKITKRGQNVTFRCDPISEHNRLYWYRQTLGQGPEFLTYFQNEAQLEKSRLLSDRFSAERPKGSFSTLEIQRTEQGDSAMYLCASSDGTGGPQHFGDGTRLSIL.

This clone occurred a few times. The chain couples TRBV18 to TRBJ2-3; 12 bases map to TRBD2. This CDR3 comprises 17 residues. Germline V gene lookup returns CDR1 KGHSH and CDR2 LQKENI. V was pared by 1 base and J by 3 bases, with 5 bases of the junction left unmatched. CDR3 in DNA: TGTGCCAGCTCACCACAGACTAGCGGGAGTCGTACAGATACGCAGTATTTT. This codes for CASSPQTSGSRTDTQYF.

This clone was seen at least ten times. The gene calls are TRBV4-1 and TRBJ1-1; D is undetermined. Trimming took 1 base from V and 5 from J, leaving 11 bases between them. This CDR3 has 14 amino acids. CDR1 and CDR2 (germline): MGHRA, YSYEKL. CDR3 in amino acids: CASSQGARSTEAFF. CDR3 DNA sequence: TGCGCCAGCAGCCAAGGGGCCCGGAGTACTGAAGCTTTCTTT.

The rearrangement links TRBV25-1 to TRBJ2-3; 7 nucleotides line up with TRBD2. The CDR3 is made up of 13 amino acids. With 6 bases clipped from V and 5 bases from J, the junction kept 5 bases outside the gene matches. The germline CDR1 and CDR2 sequences are MGHDK and SYGVNS. CDR3 sequence reads: CASRIGGIDTQYF. The CDR3 region has the DNA TGTGCCAGCAGAATCGGGGGGATAGATACGCAGTATTTT.

This clone was recorded a few times. The CDR3 bases are TGTGCCAGCAGTCCGCGGTGGCTAGCTTCCTACGAGCAGTACTTC. It codes for CASSPRWLASYEQYF. The chain couples TRBV7-8 to TRBJ2-7; D might be TRBD2 (5 bases). CDR1 is SGHVS, CDR2 FQNEAQ, per germline. V dropped 6 bases and J dropped 1 base, with 16 bases sitting between them. The CDR3 sequence is 15 residues long. Filled out from reference TRBV7-8 and TRBJ2-7, the complete variable domain reads GAGVSQSPRYKVAKRGQDVALRCDPISGHVSLFWYQQALGQGPEFLTYFQNEAQLDKSGLPSDRFFAERPEGSVSTLKIQRTQQEDSAVYLCASSPRWLASYEQYFGPGTRLTVT.

This clone has more than one count but fewer than ten. The CDR3 region has the DNA TGTGCCAGCAGTTTGGACCAAGAGACCCAGTACTTC. Amino acid sequence: CASSLDQETQYF. This chain uses TRBV28 with TRBJ2-5; D unclear. The CDR3 contains 12 residues. Germline CDR1 is MDHEN and CDR2 is SYDVKM. The V and J ends lost 3 bases and 0 bases respectively, with 2 bases between them.

V gene TRBV5-1 combines with J gene TRBJ1-4, with unresolved D. Germline V gives CDR1 SGHRS, CDR2 YFSETQ. With 4 bases removed from V and 8 bases from J, the gap between germline ends came to 15 bases. The CDR3 is 14 amino acids. CDR3 DNA sequence: TGCGCCAGCAGCCAAGAGGCGGGCAGGGAAAAACTGTTTTTT. As protein: CASSQEAGREKLFF. Based on the CDR3 plus reference TRBV5-1 and TRBJ1-4, the full variable domain is KAGVTQTPRYLIKTRGQQVTLSCSPISGHRSVSWYQQTPGQGLQFLFEYFSETQRNKGNFPGRFSGRQFSNSRSEMNVSTLELGDSALYLCASSQEAGREKLFFGSGTQLSVL.